A single sample gave rise to the 28 T cell receptor beta chains below, sequenced in a study of T cell repertoires in cytomegalovirus infection. TCRdb re-called the reads through MiXCR, storing one row per CDR3 protein. The sample includes 110,000 to 150,000 distinct CDR3 sequences, about 32% seen only once; the top ten take roughly half. These receptors' targets are unknown. This sample comprised CD8+ T cells from cultured PBMCs, obtained from culture after CMV antigen stimulation. These receptors were obtained from a human donor in good health (CMV status not recorded). Some clones in this sample may be carry-over from other donors' samples.

The V call is TRBV7-9, the J call TRBJ1-5; unclear D gene. V was cut by 3 bases and J by 4 bases, with 4 bases left in between. CDR3 length equals 12 residues. In germline, CDR1 is SEHNR, CDR2 FQNEAQ (reference sequence). The CDR3 here is CASSFSNQPQHF. Here the CDR3 DNA reads TGTGCCAGCAGCTTCTCGAATCAGCCCCAGCATTTT.

This clonotype showed up just a few times. This chain uses TRBV2 with TRBJ2-2, with D unresolved. The ends were cut back, 7 bases at V and 1 base at J, with 7 bases in the middle. The CDR3 runs 13 residues. Looked up from germline, CDR1 is SNHLY and CDR2 is FYNNEI. CDR3 amino acids: CASIYGNTGELFF. The CDR3 DNA reads as TGTGCCAGCATTTACGGGAACACCGGGGAGCTGTTTTTT.

V is TRBV6-6 and J is TRBJ2-7; D uncertain. Trimming pared 7 bases from V and 6 bases from J, leaving 13 bases between. The CDR3 runs to 12 residues. The germline CDR1 and CDR2 sequences are MNHNY and SVGAGI (reference sequence). The CDR3 nucleotides are TGTGCCAGCACCCTATCAGAAGCCGAGCAGTACTTC. Translating gives CASTLSEAEQYF.

This clonotype appeared a few times. The rearrangement links TRBV7-9 to TRBJ2-7; D is possibly TRBD1 or TRBD2 (5 bases each). The germline gives CDR1 SEHNR, CDR2 FQNEAQ (reference sequence). The V gene lost 5 bases and the J gene lost 6 bases, with 14 bases spanning the gap. The CDR3 loop spans 13 amino acids. CDR3 bases: TGTGCCAGCAGCACCGGGGCGCCGGCCGAGCAGTACTTC. Translation: CASSTGAPAEQYF.

This sequence joins TRBV7-9 and TRBJ1-5; tentative D call: TRBD1 (6 bases). V lost 4 bases, J lost 1 base, and 11 bases lay in between. Germline V gene data show CDR1 as SEHNR and CDR2 as FQNEAQ (reference sequence). This CDR3 is 15 amino acids long. The CDR3 nucleotides read TGTGCCAGCAGCTCTTCAGACAGGAGCAATCAGCCCCAGCATTTT. Its translation: CASSSSDRSNQPQHF. The full variable domain, with the rest looked up from reference TRBV7-9 and TRBJ1-5, is DTGVSQNPRHKITKRGQNVTFRCDPISEHNRLYWYRQTLGQGPEFLTYFQNEAQLEKSRLLSDRFSAERPKGSFSTLEIQRTEQGDSAMYLCASSSSDRSNQPQHFGDGTRLSIL.

CDR3 in DNA: TGCAGTGCTAGAGGAGCTTTTCGGAGCGGGGGGACGAACACCGGGGAGCTGTTTTTT. Residues: CSARGAFRSGGTNTGELFF. The chain carries TRBV20-1 and TRBJ2-2; 9 bases align to TRBD2. The CDR3 runs to 19 residues. The J segment lost 0 bases and the V segment lost 1 base, leaving 12 bases of the junction unmatched. Germline values: CDR1 DFQATT, CDR2 SNEGSKA (reference sequence).

This clonotype showed up many times. This sequence joins TRBV7-2 and TRBJ2-7; no clear D gene. CDR3 length equals 13 residues. Germline CDR1 and CDR2: SGHTA and FQGNSA. Trimming shortened V by 2 bases and J by 2 bases, and 7 bases separated the two germline ends. In nucleotides, the CDR3 is TGTGCCAGCAGCTTAAACAGCGCCTACGAGCAGTACTTC. This sequence encodes CASSLNSAYEQYF.

The J gene is TRBJ2-1, the V gene TRBV15; 8 bases map to TRBD1. Trimming took 1 base from V and 10 from J; bases not matched to a gene: 15. The CDR3 extends over 17 amino acids. Germline CDR1 LNHNV, CDR2 YYDKDF (reference sequence). CDR3 sequence reads: CATSRVVQGVSEFEQFF. CDR3 DNA sequence: TGTGCCACCAGCAGAGTAGTACAGGGGGTATCGGAATTCGAGCAGTTCTTC.

The sample holds many counts of this clonotype. The V gene is TRBV6-5, the J gene TRBJ1-5; no clear D. This CDR3 comprises 15 residues. V was cut by 0 bases and J by 4 bases, with 10 bases left in between. Germline loops: CDR1 MNHEY, CDR2 SVGAGI. The DNA of the CDR3 is TGTGCCAGCAGTTACTCGGCAGCCGATAATCAGCCCCAGCATTTT. It codes for CASSYSAADNQPQHF.

This clonotype was seen more than once but under ten times. The chain combines TRBV7-9 with TRBJ2-3, with TRBD2 matching 10 bases. This CDR3 has 16 amino acids. Germline-derived CDR1 and CDR2 are SEHNR and FQNEAQ (reference sequence). V trimming: 4 bases; J trimming: 2 bases; junction bases outside the gene matches: 6. The CDR3 loop reads CASSSTSGDNTDTQYF. CDR3 DNA: TGTGCCAGCAGCTCAACTAGCGGGGACAACACAGATACGCAGTATTTT.

The sample holds a few counts of this clonotype. The chain is built from TRBV6-6 and TRBJ2-1, with 10 bases aligning to TRBD2. Germline V gene data show CDR1 as MNHNY and CDR2 as SVGAGI (reference sequence). The CDR3 consists of 14 residues. After removal of 7 bases from V and 7 bases from J, the junction contained 7 bases not matched to a gene. The CDR3 bases are TGTGCCAGCAATAAAGCGGGGGGGCTTAATGAGCAGTTCTTC. Amino acids: CASNKAGGLNEQFF.

This chain connects TRBV19 to TRBJ2-3; D perhaps matches TRBD1 (5 bases). The length of the CDR3 is 14 residues. V gave up 5 bases and J gave up 5 bases, with 14 bases separating them. CDR1 is LNHDA and CDR2 is SQIVND in the germline V gene (reference sequence). CDR3 sequence reads: CASSAGSQGDTQYF. CDR3 in DNA: TGTGCCAGTAGTGCCGGGTCTCAGGGAGATACGCAGTATTTT.

In this sample, this clonotype turned up a few times. The chain is built from TRBV30 and TRBJ1-5; D gene unclear. The CDR3 consists of 14 residues. Trimming removed 0 bases from V and 6 bases from J, with 12 bases in between. Germline-derived CDR1 and CDR2 are GTSNPN and SVGIG (reference sequence). The CDR3 DNA reads TGTGCCTGGAGTGTGAAAGGGAACGGTCAGCCCCAGCATTTT. Encoded protein: CAWSVKGNGQPQHF. Variable domain in full (rest from reference TRBV30 and TRBJ1-5): SQTIHQWPATLVQPVGSPLSLECTVEGTSNPNLYWYRQAAGRGLQLLFYSVGIGQISSEVPQNLSASRPQDRQFILSSKKLLLSDSGFYLCAWSVKGNGQPQHFGDGTRLSIL.

In regard to this clonotype: This may arise from a read error, as a much more abundant clone is one base away. This rearrangement joins TRBV7-2 to TRBJ2-2; 8 bases agree with TRBD1. The CDR3 covers 18 residues. Germline CDR1 SGHTA, CDR2 FQGNSA. V trimming: 0 bases; J trimming: 4 bases; junction bases outside the gene matches: 10. CDR3 nucleotides: TGTGCCAGCAGCTTAGCGTCAGGGGGCACGGAGGGCACCGGGGAGCTGTTTTTT. Residues: CASSLASGGTEGTGELFF. The full variable domain, completed using reference TRBV7-2 and TRBJ2-2, is GAGVSQSPSNKVTEKGKDVELRCDPISGHTALYWYRQSLGQGLEFLIYFQGNSAPDKSGLPSDRFSAERTGGSVSTLTIQRTQQEDSAVYLCASSLASGGTEGTGELFFGEGSRLTVL.

This clonotype was counted between two and nine times. V usage is TRBV28 and J usage is TRBJ1-5; D is possibly TRBD1 (6 bases). The CDR3 totals 15 residues. V gave up 5 bases and J gave up 3 bases, with 14 bases separating them. Germline CDR1 and CDR2: MDHEN and SYDVKM. The CDR3 here is CASSTWTETNQPQHF. The CDR3 DNA reads TGTGCCAGCAGTACCTGGACAGAAACCAATCAGCCCCAGCATTTT.

This clonotype has a count of ten or more. The V and J genes are TRBV7-6 and TRBJ2-1, with 10 nucleotides matching TRBD2. This CDR3 is built from 16 residues. Per the germline V gene, CDR1 is SGHVS and CDR2 is FNYEAQ. J was trimmed by 3 bases and V by 0 bases; bases with no gene match: 2. The CDR3 is CASSLALAGIYNEQFF. CDR3 nucleotide sequence: TGTGCCAGCAGCTTAGCACTAGCGGGGATCTACAATGAGCAGTTCTTC.

The chain recombines TRBV20-1 with TRBJ2-7; 9 bases agree with TRBD1. V gave up 0 bases and J gave up 6 bases; unmatched junction bases: 6. Germline lookup yields CDR1 DFQATT and CDR2 SNEGSKA (reference sequence). The CDR3 consists of 14 residues. CDR3 amino acids: CSARDVTGGPEQYF. For the CDR3, the DNA is TGCAGTGCTAGAGATGTAACAGGGGGCCCCGAGCAGTACTTC.

A note on this clonotype: This CDR3 is missing its conserved last phenylalanine or tryptophan, likely due to a read error. The chain combines TRBV27 with TRBJ1-6; 8 bases align to TRBD1. This CDR3 has 14 amino acids. CDR1 MNHEY and CDR2 SMNVEV come from the germline V gene (reference sequence). V was clipped by 4 bases and J by 13 bases; unmatched bases: 9. CDR3 loop: CASSSGTGRYPLHY. For the CDR3, the DNA is TGTGCCAGCAGTTCCGGGACAGGTCGGTACCCCCTCCACTAT.

The CDR3 region is CASSIWGGTEAFF. For the CDR3, the DNA is TGTGCCAGTAGTATATGGGGGGGCACTGAAGCTTTCTTT. The chain couples TRBV19 to TRBJ1-1, with D perhaps matching TRBD1 (5 bases). Germline V gene lookup returns CDR1 LNHDA and CDR2 SQIVND (reference sequence). V lost 2 bases, J lost 4 bases, and 8 bases lay in between. This CDR3 spans 13 amino acids.

V and J are TRBV6-6 and TRBJ1-5; a weak D match, TRBD1 (6 bases). Trimming took off 7 bases at V and 6 bases at J, with 13 bases between the two ends. This CDR3 comprises 13 residues. Per the germline V gene, CDR1 is MNHNY and CDR2 is SVGAGI (reference sequence). The CDR3 spells CASKEEGGQPQHF. CDR3 nucleotides: TGTGCCAGCAAAGAGGAGGGGGGTCAGCCCCAGCATTTT.

The chain uses TRBV7-8 and TRBJ2-5; possible D gene TRBD2, 7 bases. CDR3 size: 15 residues. V was shortened by 2 bases and J by 0 bases, with 10 bases between the two germline ends. Germline loops: CDR1 SGHVS, CDR2 FQNEAQ. Written as DNA, the CDR3 is TGTGCCAGCAGCTTAATGGGGGGGCACCAAGAGACCCAGTACTTC. Its translation is CASSLMGGHQETQYF.

The chain employs TRBV27 and TRBJ2-7; D is unclear. This CDR3 contains 13 residues. V lost 6 bases and J lost 3, with 12 bases in between. The V gene's germline CDR1 is MNHEY and CDR2 SMNVEV (reference sequence). The CDR3 bases are TGTGCCAGCAGGCCCGGTTTTTTCTACGAGCAGTACTTC. Its protein product is CASRPGFFYEQYF.

This clonotype was seen a few times. The chain is built from TRBV28 and TRBJ1-1; no definite D call. CDR1 is MDHEN, CDR2 SYDVKM, per germline. CDR3 length equals 13 residues. Trimming stripped 5 bases from V and 2 bases from J, with 9 bases between. The CDR3 sequence is CASSIEANTEAFF. The CDR3 nucleotides are TGTGCCAGCAGTATTGAGGCAAACACTGAAGCTTTCTTT.

This clonotype was counted between two and nine times. V and J are TRBV19 and TRBJ2-3, with a tentative D call TRBD2 (5 bases). This CDR3 contains 16 residues. The V gene's germline CDR1 is LNHDA and CDR2 SQIVND (reference sequence). V was cut by 3 bases and J by 1 base, with 14 bases left in between. The CDR3 reads CASSISTAGGTDTQYF. CDR3 coding DNA: TGTGCCAGTAGTATCTCGACCGCCGGGGGCACAGATACGCAGTATTTT. Full variable domain (missing parts from reference TRBV19 and TRBJ2-3): DGGITQSPKYLFRKEGQNVTLSCEQNLNHDAMYWYRQDPGQGLRLIYYSQIVNDFQKGDIAEGYSVSREKKESFPLTVTSAQKNPTAFYLCASSISTAGGTDTQYFGPGTRLTVL.

This clonotype was counted at least ten times. The J gene is TRBJ2-7, the V gene TRBV27; D possibly uses TRBD1 or TRBD2 (5 bases each). Trimming took off 0 bases at V and 1 base at J, with 13 bases between the two ends. The CDR3 contains 16 residues. From germline, CDR1 is MNHEY and CDR2 SMNVEV (reference sequence). The CDR3 loop is CASSLSSGAISYEQYF. The CDR3 nucleotides are TGTGCCAGCAGTTTATCATCCGGGGCGATATCCTACGAGCAGTACTTC.

This clonotype was observed a few times. Germline is not matched at one junction end, which may reflect a read error. The CDR3 DNA is TGTGCCAGCAGCCAACCGACCCCGAGCACTAGCGGGGGGCCCCCGCTCTTC. Residues: CASSQPTPSTSGGPPLF. The chain links TRBV4-2 to TRBJ2-1; 12 nucleotides match TRBD2. CDR1 LGHNA and CDR2 YNFKEQ come from the germline V gene. The CDR3 length is 17 residues.

The sample holds a few counts of this clonotype. This sequence joins TRBV7-2 and TRBJ1-5, with a tentative D call TRBD1 (5 bases). From germline, CDR1 is SGHTA and CDR2 FQGNSA. The CDR3 extends over 14 amino acids. The V end lost 4 bases, the J end lost 7 bases, and 14 bases lay between the germline ends. The CDR3 region has the DNA TGTGCCAGCAGCTCATTAACAGGAATCCAGCCCCAGCATTTT. Translating it yields CASSSLTGIQPQHF. Variable domain in full (rest from reference TRBV7-2 and TRBJ1-5): GAGVSQSPSNKVTEKGKDVELRCDPISGHTALYWYRQSLGQGLEFLIYFQGNSAPDKSGLPSDRFSAERTGGSVSTLTIQRTQQEDSAVYLCASSSLTGIQPQHFGDGTRLSIL.

The chain uses TRBV29-1 and TRBJ1-1; D is undetermined. Germline V CDR1 and CDR2: SQVTM, ANQGSEA. This CDR3 contains 12 residues. Trimming took off 6 bases at V and 0 bases at J, with 8 bases between the two ends. The CDR3 DNA is TGCAGCGTATCCACAGTGAACACTGAAGCTTTCTTT. Its translation is CSVSTVNTEAFF.